These 27 T cell receptor beta chains share one sample of origin, sequenced in a study of T cells after yellow fever vaccination. TCRdb fed the 5' RACE reads into MiXCR, producing one record per CDR3 protein. Here the sample spans under 600,000 distinct CDR3 sequences, 21% being singletons. Specimen: PBMCs, collected 21 days after the first yellow fever vaccination. The receptor set was obtained from a man between 18 and 29 years old who received the YFV17D yellow fever vaccine.

This clonotype showed up just a few times. V gene TRBV10-1 combines with J gene TRBJ2-5; weak D call: TRBD2 (5 bases). Trimming pared 6 bases from V and 6 bases from J, leaving 20 bases between. This CDR3 has 15 amino acids. CDR1 and CDR2 (germline): WNHNN, SYGVQD (reference sequence). In nucleotides, the CDR3 is TGCGCCAGCAGATCTGCGGACGGCGACTACAAGACCCAGTACTTC. Amino acids: CASRSADGDYKTQYF.

The sample holds a few counts of this clonotype. The chain links TRBV3-1 to TRBJ2-5; D gene unclear. The germline V and J ends were trimmed by 1 base and 6 bases, with 3 bases remaining between them. Germline CDR1 reads LGHDT; CDR2 reads YNNKEL (reference sequence). CDR3 length: 11 residues. The CDR3 DNA reads as TGTGCCAGCAGCCAAGGCCAGACCCAGTACTTC. Residues: CASSQGQTQYF.

This clonotype was observed a handful of times. The V call is TRBV20-1, the J call TRBJ2-1; D gene unclear. There are 14 residues in the CDR3. With 0 bases removed from V and 2 bases from J, the gap between germline ends came to 8 bases. Germline values: CDR1 DFQATT, CDR2 SNEGSKA (reference sequence). The CDR3 coding sequence is TGCAGTGCTAGAGACCTCATTCCCTACAATGAGCAGTTCTTC. Translated, it gives CSARDLIPYNEQFF.

This clonotype came up a few times. The V gene is TRBV25-1, the J gene TRBJ2-2; D not resolved. This CDR3 is built from 13 residues. Trimming left V 5 bases short and J 4 bases short, with 8 bases between. Germline V gene sequence: CDR1 MGHDK, CDR2 SYGVNS. The chain's CDR3 is CASSPHGTGELFF. CDR3 nucleotides: TGTGCCAGCAGTCCCCACGGCACCGGGGAGCTGTTTTTT.

The chain is built from TRBV12-3 or TRBV12-4 and TRBJ1-1, with D maybe TRBD1 (6 bases). Deletions cut 3 bases from V and 10 bases from J, with 18 bases between. The CDR3 is 14 residues long. CDR3 region: CASSFRGPSSRAFF. Here the CDR3 DNA reads TGTGCCAGCAGTTTTCGGGGGCCTTCTAGTAGAGCTTTCTTT.

The chain uses TRBV12-3 or TRBV12-4 and TRBJ1-4; 10 bases align to TRBD1. The CDR3 is made up of 13 amino acids. The V gene end was trimmed by 6 bases and the J gene end by 7 bases; junction bases not matched to a gene: 2. The CDR3 coding sequence is TGTGCCAGCAGCCGGGACAGGGGTGAAAAACTGTTTTTT. As protein: CASSRDRGEKLFF.

The rearrangement joins TRBV4-3 to TRBJ2-3; D is possibly TRBD1 or TRBD2 (5 bases each). The CDR3 runs 16 residues. V lost 0 bases and J 1 base, leaving 11 bases between the germline ends. CDR1 is LGHNA and CDR2 is YSLEER in the germline V gene. The CDR3 loop is CASSQEAGDGTDTQYF. CDR3 coding DNA: TGCGCCAGCAGCCAAGAAGCCGGGGACGGCACAGATACGCAGTATTTT.

This clonotype showed up just a few times. The gene calls are TRBV6-1 and TRBJ2-5; D possibly corresponds to TRBD1 (6 bases). The V end was cut by 7 bases, the J end by 0 bases, with 9 bases between. The CDR3 totals 13 residues. From germline, CDR1 is MNHNS and CDR2 SASEGT. The CDR3 sequence is CASIQGYQETQYF. As DNA, the CDR3 is TGTGCCAGCATCCAGGGGTACCAAGAGACCCAGTACTTC.

V and J are TRBV6-1 and TRBJ1-5; D might be TRBD1 (6 bases). Germline V gives CDR1 MNHNS, CDR2 SASEGT. CDR3 length equals 13 residues. Trimming removed 7 bases from V and 6 bases from J, with 13 bases in between. The CDR3: CASNAGVGQPQHF. The CDR3 bases are TGTGCCAGCAACGCAGGGGTCGGTCAGCCCCAGCATTTT.

This clonotype was counted a few times. The chain recombines TRBV4-2 with TRBJ2-3; D remains unclear. V was clipped by 2 bases and J by 5 bases, with 11 bases between them. Per germline, CDR1 LGHNA and CDR2 YNFKEQ. The CDR3 sequence is 14 residues long. The CDR3: CASSQSWQGDTQYF. The CDR3 nucleotides read TGTGCCAGCAGCCAAAGTTGGCAAGGAGATACGCAGTATTTT.

The rearrangement joins TRBV12-3 or TRBV12-4 to TRBJ2-3; a possible D gene is TRBD2 (6 bases). The CDR3 is made up of 14 amino acids. V was clipped by 7 bases and J by 0 bases, with 11 bases between them. The DNA for the CDR3 is TGTGCCAGCACCCCCCTAGCGAGCACAGATACGCAGTATTTT. Its protein product is CASTPLASTDTQYF.

This clonotype occurred a few times. J is TRBJ2-7 and V is TRBV3-1; 8 positions match TRBD1. This CDR3 comprises 14 residues. CDR1 is LGHDT, CDR2 YNNKEL, per germline (reference sequence). V shed 2 bases and J 5 bases; nucleotides not matched to a gene: 5. The CDR3 region is CASSQLTGANEQYF. The CDR3 DNA follows: TGTGCCAGCAGCCAATTGACAGGGGCTAACGAGCAGTACTTC.

This clonotype showed up many times. This chain links TRBV27 with TRBJ2-1, with 7 bases aligning to TRBD2. Unmatched junction bases numbered 7, after V lost 5 bases and J lost 3 bases. This CDR3 has 15 amino acids. Germline CDR1 and CDR2: MNHEY and SMNVEV (reference sequence). The CDR3 nucleotides are TGTGCCAGCAGTCCCGCGGGGGAGGGCTACAATGAGCAGTTCTTC. Protein product: CASSPAGEGYNEQFF.

The CDR3 DNA reads TGTGCCAGCAGCCGTACCGGACAGGGGATTACTGAAGCTTTCTTT. This gives the protein CASSRTGQGITEAFF. V usage is TRBV7-2 and J usage is TRBJ1-1, with TRBD1 identical over 9 bases. With V trimmed by 5 bases and J by 5 bases, 9 bases remained unmatched. In germline, CDR1 is SGHTA, CDR2 FQGNSA. The length of the CDR3 is 15 residues. Combining the CDR3 with reference TRBV7-2 and TRBJ1-1 gives the whole variable domain GAGVSQSPSNKVTEKGKDVELRCDPISGHTALYWYRQSLGQGLEFLIYFQGNSAPDKSGLPSDRFSAERTGGSVSTLTIQRTQQEDSAVYLCASSRTGQGITEAFFGQGTRLTVV.

This clonotype came up a few times. This chain links TRBV6-2 or TRBV6-3 with TRBJ2-7, with TRBD1 as a possible D gene (5 bases). CDR1 MNHEY and CDR2 SVGEGT come from the germline V gene. This CDR3 contains 13 residues. Between the trimmed V and J ends, which lost 8 bases and 5 bases, there was a span of 16 bases. The CDR3 coding sequence is TGTGCCAGCGGTGGCCTGGGGCTACACGAGCAGTACGTC. Protein: CASGGLGLHEQYV.

The rearrangement links TRBV4-3 to TRBJ1-4; TRBD1 aligns across 9 bases. The CDR3 runs to 15 residues. Germline V CDR1 and CDR2: LGHNA, YSLEER. The V segment lost 8 bases and the J segment 6 bases; nucleotides outside the gene matches: 10. CDR3 region: CASQAQDRGYEKLFF. The CDR3 bases are TGCGCCAGCCAAGCTCAGGACAGGGGCTATGAAAAACTGTTTTTT.

The chain couples TRBV4-2 to TRBJ2-7; 8 bases line up with TRBD2. The CDR3 runs 18 residues. V dropped 0 bases and J dropped 0; count of bases not matched to a gene: 10. Germline V gene lookup returns CDR1 LGHNA and CDR2 YNFKEQ. CDR3 nucleotides: TGTGCCAGCAGCCAAGAGAGCCCCAGCGGGGGTTACTCCTACGAGCAGTACTTC. It codes for CASSQESPSGGYSYEQYF.

The rearrangement uses TRBV3-1 and TRBJ2-1, with unresolved D. Trimming shortened V by 0 bases and J by 2 bases, and 11 bases separated the two germline ends. The germline gives CDR1 LGHDT, CDR2 YNNKEL (reference sequence). The CDR3 runs 16 residues. CDR3 sequence (DNA): TGTGCCAGCAGCCAAGATATGGACGGAACCTACAATGAGCAGTTCTTC. This encodes CASSQDMDGTYNEQFF.

The chain combines TRBV20-1 with TRBJ2-1; no firm D call. This CDR3 contains 11 residues. Trimming stripped 2 bases from V and 10 bases from J, with 9 bases between. In germline, CDR1 is DFQATT, CDR2 SNEGSKA (reference sequence). The CDR3 sequence: CSARSNREQFF. As DNA, the CDR3 is TGCAGTGCTAGATCAAACCGGGAGCAGTTCTTC.

This clonotype has more than one count but fewer than ten. The CDR3 loop is CASSLGGRSVQETQYF. DNA of the CDR3: TGTGCCAGCAGCTTAGGGGGACGTTCAGTCCAAGAGACCCAGTACTTC. The gene calls are TRBV7-3 and TRBJ2-5; D assignment may be TRBD1 or TRBD2 (5 bases each). Per germline, CDR1 SGHTA and CDR2 FQGTGA. V lost 2 bases and J lost 1, with 14 bases in between. The CDR3 length is 16 residues. Filled out from reference TRBV7-3 and TRBJ2-5, the complete variable domain reads GAGVSQTPSNKVTEKGKYVELRCDPISGHTALYWYRQSLGQGPEFLIYFQGTGAADDSGLPNDRFFAVRPEGSVSTLKIQRTERGDSAVYLCASSLGGRSVQETQYFGPGTRLLVL.

The genes are TRBV4-1 and TRBJ2-1, with no clear D. The V end was cut by 4 bases, the J end by 8 bases, with 24 bases between. The CDR3 spans 17 residues. Germline V lookup: CDR1 MGHRA, CDR2 YSYEKL. This chain's CDR3 is CASSRGPPGPKGDEQFF. As DNA, the CDR3 is TGCGCCAGCAGCCGAGGACCTCCGGGCCCTAAGGGCGATGAGCAGTTCTTC.

The genes are TRBV20-1 and TRBJ2-3; tentative D call: TRBD2 (5 bases). Between the trimmed V and J ends, which lost 6 bases and 1 base, there was a span of 17 bases. The germline CDR1 and CDR2 sequences are DFQATT and SNEGSKA (reference sequence). CDR3 length equals 15 residues. Written as DNA, the CDR3 is TGCAGTGCGGGTCCGGGGTGGGCCGGCACAGATACGCAGTATTTT. It translates to CSAGPGWAGTDTQYF.

This clonotype came up a few times. CDR3 amino acids: CASSFLGPSSYEQYF. DNA for the CDR3: TGTGCCAGCAGCTTCCTCGGACCGAGCTCCTACGAGCAGTACTTC. V is TRBV7-2 and J is TRBJ2-7, with D unresolved. The V gene's germline CDR1 is SGHTA and CDR2 FQGNSA. Trimming pared 3 bases from V and 0 bases from J, leaving 12 bases between. The CDR3 runs 15 residues.

The V call is TRBV24-1, the J call TRBJ2-3; D might be TRBD1 (5 bases). This CDR3 is built from 13 residues. Trimming shortened V by 5 bases and J by 9 bases, and 14 bases separated the two germline ends. CDR1 and CDR2 from the germline V gene are KGHDR and SFDVKD. The CDR3 sequence is CATSAPVGATQYF. CDR3 coding DNA: TGTGCCACCAGTGCTCCCGTTGGGGCAACGCAGTATTTT.

The gene calls are TRBV7-9 and TRBJ1-1; TRBD1 matches at 7 bases. The CDR3 runs 15 residues. Germline CDR1 is SEHNR and CDR2 is FQNEAQ (reference sequence). J gave up 1 base and V 4 bases, and 6 bases lay outside the gene matches. The chain's CDR3 is CASSSRTGGNTEAFF. DNA for the CDR3: TGTGCCAGCAGCTCCCGGACAGGAGGGAACACTGAAGCTTTCTTT.

The V gene is TRBV5-1, the J gene TRBJ2-3, with D possibly TRBD2 on 6 matching bases. Germline CDR1 SGHRS, CDR2 YFSETQ. CDR3 length equals 15 residues. The V end was cut by 3 bases, the J end by 1 base, with 12 bases between. The CDR3 reads CASSYGGDGTDTQYF. Here the CDR3 DNA reads TGCGCCAGCAGCTACGGAGGGGACGGCACAGATACGCAGTATTTT.

This clonotype occurred a few times. The J gene is TRBJ2-1, the V gene TRBV12-3 or TRBV12-4, with D possibly matching TRBD2 (6 bases). CDR3 length: 14 amino acids. The V and J ends lost 5 bases and 5 bases respectively, with 13 bases between them. For the CDR3, the DNA is TGTGCCAGCAGTCCTTACGGGACTCACAATGAGCAGTTCTTC. Its protein is CASSPYGTHNEQFF.